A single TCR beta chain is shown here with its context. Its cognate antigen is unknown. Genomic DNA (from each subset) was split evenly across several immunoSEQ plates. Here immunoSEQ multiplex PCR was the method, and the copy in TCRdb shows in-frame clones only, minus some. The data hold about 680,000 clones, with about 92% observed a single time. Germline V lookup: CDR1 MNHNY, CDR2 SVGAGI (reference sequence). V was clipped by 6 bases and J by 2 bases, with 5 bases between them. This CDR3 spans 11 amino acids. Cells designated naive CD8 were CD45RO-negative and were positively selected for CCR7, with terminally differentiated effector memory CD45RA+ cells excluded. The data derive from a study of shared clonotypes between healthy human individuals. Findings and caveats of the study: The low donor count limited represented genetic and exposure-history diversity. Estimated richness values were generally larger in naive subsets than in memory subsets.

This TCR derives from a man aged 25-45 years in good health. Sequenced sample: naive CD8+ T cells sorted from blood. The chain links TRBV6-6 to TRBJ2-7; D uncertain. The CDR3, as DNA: TGTGCCAGCAGCACGACCTACGAGCAGTACTTC. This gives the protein CASSTTYEQYF.